The 15 T cell receptor beta chains reported below all come from one sample, sequenced in a study of cytomegalovirus exposure and HLA in healthy donors. PCR employed 60 Vbeta and 13 Jbeta primers. Data came from immunoSEQ multiplex PCR; TCRdb stores just in-frame clones and leaves some out. The table shows around 72,000 clones, with approximately 70% occurring only once. The sequencing input was PBMCs. These receptors were taken from a man between 35 and 55 years old in good health and CMV-seropositive.

This chain links TRBV7-9 with TRBJ1-2; D gene uncertain. Germline CDR1 reads SEHNR; CDR2 reads FQNEAQ (reference sequence). The V end lost 5 bases, the J end lost 8 bases, and 12 bases lay between the germline ends. This CDR3 region has 12 residues. The CDR3 is CASSPSEGGYTF. The DNA of the CDR3 is TGTGCCAGCAGCCCGTCGGAGGGAGGCTACACCTTC.

Only a few counts were recorded for this clone. The V call is TRBV28, the J call TRBJ2-7; 9 nucleotides agree with TRBD1. Germline V gives CDR1 MDHEN, CDR2 SYDVKM. The length of the CDR3 is 14 residues. J was trimmed by 4 bases and V by 2 bases; bases with no gene match: 3. The CDR3 sequence is CASSLRDRDYEQYF. In DNA form, the CDR3 reads TGTGCCAGCAGTTTAAGGGACAGGGATTACGAGCAGTACTTC.

This chain connects TRBV2 to TRBJ1-2; the match to TRBD1 covers 7 bases. Germline lookup yields CDR1 SNHLY and CDR2 FYNNEI. CDR3 length: 15 amino acids. J was trimmed by 0 bases and V by 6 bases; bases with no gene match: 7. In DNA, the CDR3 is TGTGCCAGCAGGAGGGGGACAGCTCCTAACTATGGCTACACCTTC. As protein: CASRRGTAPNYGYTF.

The V call is TRBV6-6, the J call TRBJ1-2; D is unresolved. The CDR3 sequence is 15 residues long. Germline assignment: CDR1 MNHNY and CDR2 SVGAGI (reference sequence). V dropped 5 bases and J dropped 3 bases, with 16 bases sitting between them. The DNA of the CDR3 is TGTGCCAGCAGTCGCTACGCAGGCTTTGACTATGGCTACACCTTC. Protein sequence: CASSRYAGFDYGYTF.

This chain links TRBV19 with TRBJ1-4; weak D call: TRBD1 (6 bases). V lost 5 bases and J 5 bases, leaving 18 bases between the germline ends. CDR3 length: 16 residues. From germline, CDR1 is LNHDA and CDR2 SQIVND (reference sequence). The CDR3 sequence is CASSGPQGTRNEKLFF. CDR3 nucleotide sequence: TGTGCCAGTAGTGGTCCGCAAGGGACAAGAAATGAAAAACTGTTTTTT.

The chain links TRBV19 to TRBJ1-2; D might be TRBD1 (6 bases). V dropped 8 bases and J dropped 6 bases, with 10 bases sitting between them. The CDR3 is made up of 11 amino acids. Germline values: CDR1 LNHDA, CDR2 SQIVND (reference sequence). Written as DNA, the CDR3 is TGTGCCAGTTATCAGGGGAATGGCTACACCTTC. Translating it yields CASYQGNGYTF.

V is TRBV2 and J is TRBJ2-5, with D perhaps TRBD2 (6 bases). V was cut by 6 bases and J by 0 bases, with 14 bases left in between. The CDR3 has 15 residues. The germline CDR1 and CDR2 sequences are SNHLY and FYNNEI. The CDR3 loop is CASSLLALYQETQYF. The CDR3 DNA sequence: TGTGCCAGCAGCCTCCTAGCGCTGTACCAAGAGACCCAGTACTTC. The variable domain in full, completed from reference TRBV2 and TRBJ2-5, reads EPEVTQTPSHQVTQMGQEVILRCVPISNHLYFYWYRQILGQKVEFLVSFYNNEISEKSEIFDDQFSVERPDGSNFTLKIRSTKLEDSAMYFCASSLLALYQETQYFGPGTRLLVL.

CDR3 sequence: CASSQDGQRGTDTQYF. CDR3 coding DNA: TGCGCCAGCAGCCAAGATGGTCAGCGCGGCACAGATACGCAGTATTTT. This chain links TRBV4-1 with TRBJ2-3; D is unresolved. Germline CDR1 is MGHRA and CDR2 is YSYEKL. Between the trimmed V and J ends, which lost 0 bases and 1 base, there was a span of 11 bases. This CDR3 spans 16 amino acids.

The rearrangement joins TRBV30 to TRBJ1-4; 7 nucleotides agree with TRBD1. J lost 4 bases, V lost 5 bases, and 7 bases had no gene match. Germline V gene sequence: CDR1 GTSNPN, CDR2 SVGIG (reference sequence). The CDR3 is 14 residues long. The CDR3 nucleotides read TGTGCCTGGGAGAGGGGGCAGGGTAATGAAAAACTGTTTTTT. This encodes CAWERGQGNEKLFF.

V usage is TRBV14 and J usage is TRBJ2-3; TRBD1 matches 7 bases. V shed 3 bases, J shed 9 bases, and the junction held 9 bases outside the gene matches. CDR1 and CDR2 from the germline V gene are SGHDN and FVKESK. The CDR3 has 14 amino acids. The CDR3 DNA follows: TGTGCCAGCAGCCAGGAGACAGGGCCCGGCACGCAGTATTTT. It codes for CASSQETGPGTQYF.

This chain links TRBV28 with TRBJ1-6; 10 bases match TRBD1. V was pared by 10 bases and J by 6 bases, with 6 bases of the junction left unmatched. The length of the CDR3 is 14 residues. CDR1 and CDR2 from the germline V gene are MDHEN and SYDVKM. The CDR3 coding sequence is TGTGCCACAATCCGGGACAGGGGTAATTCACCCCTCCACTTT. Protein sequence: CATIRDRGNSPLHF.

The gene calls are TRBV7-9 and TRBJ2-3; the D is unclear. Trimming cost V 2 bases and J 2 bases, with 11 bases left between them. The CDR3 spans 15 residues. Germline CDR1 reads SEHNR; CDR2 reads FQNEAQ (reference sequence). For the CDR3, the DNA is TGTGCCAGCAGCTTAACTCTGCGCTCCACAGATACGCAGTATTTT. Its protein is CASSLTLRSTDTQYF.

The chain uses TRBV5-6 and TRBJ1-1, with no clear D. In germline, CDR1 is SGHDT, CDR2 YYEEEE. Trimming took 0 bases from V and 0 from J, leaving 9 bases between them. This CDR3 has 15 amino acids. The chain's CDR3 is CASSLGHNMNTEAFF. In DNA form, the CDR3 reads TGTGCCAGCAGCTTGGGACATAACATGAACACTGAAGCTTTCTTT.

The CDR3 here is CASSIRAGGPDTQYF. In nucleotides, the CDR3 is TGTGCCAGCAGTATCCGGGCGGGGGGGCCAGATACGCAGTATTTT. The V and J genes are TRBV6-4 and TRBJ2-3; 9 bases match TRBD2. V lost 5 bases and J lost 4; bases outside the gene matches: 7. This CDR3 comprises 15 residues. Germline loops: CDR1 MRHNA, CDR2 SNTAGT.

This clone was seen only a few times. This chain connects TRBV5-6 to TRBJ1-1; D is undetermined. CDR1 and CDR2 (germline): SGHDT, YYEEEE. This CDR3 is 11 amino acids long. Trimming cost V 5 bases and J 5 bases, with 7 bases left between them. As DNA, the CDR3 is TGTGCCAGCAGGAGGGAGACTGAAGCTTTCTTT. It codes for CASRRETEAFF.